The 17 T cell receptor beta chains reported below all come from one sample, sequenced in a study of shared clonotypes between healthy human individuals. The method was immunoSEQ multiplex PCR; TCRdb's version includes in-frame clones alone and lacks a portion of them. In the table there are roughly 640,000 clones, about 96% of which are singletons. The source material was naive CD4+ T cells sorted from blood. Sample subset: CD45RA+ positively selected. The source is a woman aged 25 to 39 in good health.

The J gene is TRBJ2-7, the V gene TRBV28; TRBD1 aligns across 8 bases. The CDR3 extends over 15 amino acids. The junction had 5 bases not matched to a gene; V was cut back by 4 bases and J by 0 bases. Germline CDR1 is MDHEN and CDR2 is SYDVKM. In nucleotides, the CDR3 is TGTGCCAGCAGTTGGCAGGGGGCAAGCTCCTACGAGCAGTACTTC. The encoded protein is CASSWQGASSYEQYF.

The CDR3 loop is CATGLALDTQYF. The CDR3 DNA reads TGTGCCACGGGACTAGCCTTAGATACGCAGTATTTT. This chain connects TRBV10-3 to TRBJ2-3; TRBD2 agrees at 9 bases. From germline, CDR1 is ENHRY and CDR2 SYGVKD. J lost 5 bases, V lost 10 bases, and 4 bases had no gene match. This CDR3 has 12 amino acids.

The rearrangement joins TRBV19 to TRBJ1-2; TRBD1 agrees at 9 bases. Unmatched junction bases numbered 8, after V lost 3 bases and J lost 6 bases. Germline V gene data show CDR1 as LNHDA and CDR2 as SQIVND (reference sequence). This CDR3 spans 15 amino acids. The CDR3 loop reads CASSIAGQGYNGYTF. Written as DNA, the CDR3 is TGTGCCAGTAGTATCGCGGGACAGGGCTATAATGGCTACACCTTC.

The V call is TRBV7-2, the J call TRBJ2-7; D ambiguous. Germline V gene data show CDR1 as SGHTA and CDR2 as FQGNSA. V was pared by 5 bases and J by 6 bases, with 17 bases between. This CDR3 has 14 residues. The CDR3 DNA is TGTGCCAGCAGCGCAAGTTGGGTTCCGGGCGAGCAGTACTTC. Residues: CASSASWVPGEQYF. The full variable domain, in which reference TRBV7-2 and TRBJ2-7 provide the parts outside the CDR3, is GAGVSQSPSNKVTEKGKDVELRCDPISGHTALYWYRQSLGQGLEFLIYFQGNSAPDKSGLPSDRFSAERTGGSVSTLTIQRTQQEDSAVYLCASSASWVPGEQYFGPGTRLTVT.

The rearrangement joins TRBV7-2 to TRBJ1-1; D gene unclear. The CDR3 consists of 14 residues. V was shortened by 5 bases and J by 7 bases, with 17 bases between the two germline ends. Germline V gene lookup returns CDR1 SGHTA and CDR2 FQGNSA. CDR3 protein: CASSPRTTQLEAFF. The CDR3 DNA follows: TGTGCCAGCAGCCCCAGGACCACGCAACTTGAAGCTTTCTTT.

J is TRBJ1-1 and V is TRBV30; D ambiguous. From germline, CDR1 is GTSNPN and CDR2 SVGIG (reference sequence). Trimming stripped 7 bases from V and 7 bases from J, with 10 bases between. The CDR3 sequence is 10 residues long. The CDR3 nucleotides are TGTGCCTCCGGACGGGTTGAAGCTTTCTTT. This translates into CASGRVEAFF. The entire variable domain, with the rest obtained from reference TRBV30 and TRBJ1-1, is as follows: SQTIHQWPATLVQPVGSPLSLECTVEGTSNPNLYWYRQAAGRGLQLLFYSVGIGQISSEVPQNLSASRPQDRQFILSSKKLLLSDSGFYLCASGRVEAFFGQGTRLTVV.

The chain has TRBV5-6 and TRBJ1-4; TRBD1 is a possible D gene (5 bases). Trimming removed 3 bases at V and 5 bases at J, with 8 bases between. Per germline, CDR1 SGHDT and CDR2 YYEEEE. This CDR3 contains 13 residues. CDR3 amino acids: CASSSTANEKLFF. Written as DNA, the CDR3 is TGTGCCAGCAGCTCGACAGCGAATGAAAAACTGTTTTTT.

This chain links TRBV7-9 with TRBJ1-6; D not certain. V lost 5 bases to trimming and J lost 8 bases, with 13 bases between them. The CDR3 is 14 amino acids. Germline-derived CDR1 and CDR2 are SEHNR and FQNEAQ (reference sequence). The CDR3 sequence is CASSIRPPDSPLHF. The CDR3 DNA sequence: TGTGCCAGCAGCATAAGGCCCCCGGATTCACCCCTCCACTTT.

The chain couples TRBV6-6 to TRBJ1-3, with 11 bases fitting TRBD1. Germline CDR1 is MNHNY and CDR2 is SVGAGI (reference sequence). The CDR3 spans 16 residues. The junction had 2 bases not matched to a gene; V was cut back by 2 bases and J by 2 bases. The CDR3 protein is CASSYGQGAPGNTIYF. In DNA form, the CDR3 reads TGTGCCAGCAGTTACGGACAGGGGGCGCCTGGAAACACCATATATTTT.

The rearrangement uses TRBV30 and TRBJ2-7; D is unclear. Germline CDR1 reads GTSNPN; CDR2 reads SVGIG (reference sequence). The CDR3 consists of 12 residues. The ends were cut back, 2 bases at V and 2 bases at J, with 7 bases in the middle. This CDR3 is CAWSKGTYEQYF. The CDR3 DNA reads TGTGCCTGGAGTAAGGGAACCTACGAGCAGTACTTC.

CDR3 sequence: CASSPSGYTDTQYF. As DNA, the CDR3 is TGTGCCAGCAGCCCATCGGGATACACAGATACGCAGTATTTT. V gene TRBV5-4 combines with J gene TRBJ2-3; TRBD2 is a possible D gene (5 bases). V lost 4 bases and J 2 bases, leaving 11 bases between the germline ends. This CDR3 spans 14 amino acids. The germline gives CDR1 SGHNT, CDR2 YYREEE (reference sequence).

This chain uses TRBV5-4 with TRBJ2-1; 16 nucleotides align to TRBD2. V was pared by 3 bases and J by 9 bases, with 9 bases of the junction left unmatched. The V gene's germline CDR1 is SGHNT and CDR2 YYREEE (reference sequence). CDR3 length: 17 residues. The CDR3 sequence is CASSSGLAGGDWGEQFF. Written as DNA, the CDR3 is TGTGCCAGCAGCTCGGGACTAGCGGGAGGGGATTGGGGTGAGCAGTTCTTC.

This clone has more than one count but fewer than ten. This chain links TRBV7-5 with TRBJ1-2. TRBV7-5 is designated a pseudogene. This CDR3 is 14 amino acids long. This CDR3 reads CVRSLFREVKGYTF. Written as DNA, the CDR3 is TGTGTCAGAAGCTTATTCAGGGAGGTAAAGGGCTACACCTTC.

J is TRBJ2-5 and V is TRBV5-1, with 14 bases fitting TRBD2. This CDR3 is built from 15 residues. The germline CDR1 and CDR2 sequences are SGHRS and YFSETQ. Trimming at V came to 4 bases and at J to 5 bases, leaving 4 bases not matched to a gene. CDR3 nucleotide sequence: TGCGCCAGCAGCCCCGGGACTAGCGGGAGTGAGACCCAGTACTTC. Amino acids: CASSPGTSGSETQYF.

This rearrangement joins TRBV30 to TRBJ2-1, with 13 bases lining up with TRBD2. This CDR3 comprises 18 residues. J was trimmed by 0 bases and V by 3 bases; bases with no gene match: 8. Per germline, CDR1 GTSNPN and CDR2 SVGIG (reference sequence). CDR3 amino acids: CAWSMGLAGPLSYNEQFF. The CDR3 DNA is TGTGCCTGGAGCATGGGACTAGCGGGACCCCTCTCCTACAATGAGCAGTTCTTC.

The genes are TRBV7-9 and TRBJ2-2, with a possible D match to TRBD1 (5 bases). CDR3 length equals 17 residues. The germline V and J ends were trimmed by 1 base and 6 bases, with 18 bases remaining between them. Germline values: CDR1 SEHNR, CDR2 FQNEAQ (reference sequence). The CDR3 nucleotides are TGTGCCAGCAGCTTAGGGGCGCAGGGTCTTGTTTCCGGGGAGCTGTTTTTT. This codes for CASSLGAQGLVSGELFF.

The chain uses TRBV6-6 and TRBJ1-2; 7 bases line up with TRBD1. CDR3 size: 16 residues. Germline lookup yields CDR1 MNHNY and CDR2 SVGAGI (reference sequence). V was pared by 6 bases and J by 3 bases, with 13 bases of the junction left unmatched. CDR3 DNA: TGTGCCAGCAGGAGCACAACCACAGGGGTTGACTATGGCTACACCTTC. This gives the protein CASRSTTTGVDYGYTF.